This entry is about one T cell receptor (beta chain). The sample originates from a study of cytomegalovirus exposure and HLA in healthy donors. CDR1 and CDR2 from the germline V gene are SEHNR and FQNEAQ (reference sequence). CDR3 length equals 11 residues. With 5 bases removed from V and 8 bases from J, the gap between germline ends came to 9 bases. PCR employed 60 Vbeta and 13 Jbeta primers. Libraries were prepared by immunoSEQ multiplex PCR; TCRdb keeps only in-frame clonotypes and omits some of them. The sample holds more than 85,000 clones, approximately 72% seen once. V gene TRBV7-9 combines with J gene TRBJ1-2; D uncertain. This TCR was sampled from a male donor in good health and CMV-seropositive. Material for sequencing was PBMCs. CDR3 nucleotides: TGTGCCAGCAGCCCTGGTGAGGGCTACACCTTC. It codes for CASSPGEGYTF.